These 5 T cell receptor beta chains originate from one sample sequenced in a study of T cells and Merkel cell carcinoma outcomes. Clones were read by immunoSEQ multiplex PCR, and TCRdb kept only the in-frame ones, dropping some. The data contain about 19,000 clones, over 75% of them singletons. Sequenced: tumor tissue from Merkel cell carcinoma. These receptors were obtained from a human donor with Merkel cell carcinoma.

The V gene is TRBV5-6, the J gene TRBJ2-5; perhaps TRBD1 as D (6 bases). CDR3 size: 15 residues. V lost 2 bases, J lost 4 bases, and 15 bases lay in between. Looked up from germline, CDR1 is SGHDT and CDR2 is YYEEEE. In DNA, the CDR3 is TGTGCCAGCAGCTTCTGGGGGCCAAGGGTAGAGACCCAGTACTTC. As protein: CASSFWGPRVETQYF. The full variable domain, in which reference TRBV5-6 and TRBJ2-5 provide the parts outside the CDR3, is DAGVTQSPTHLIKTRGQQVTLRCSPKSGHDTVSWYQQALGQGPQFIFQYYEEEERQRGNFPDRFSGHQFPNYSSELNVNALLLGDSALYLCASSFWGPRVETQYFGPGTRLLVL.

The chain employs TRBV7-6 and TRBJ2-7, with D perhaps TRBD2 (5 bases). Germline values: CDR1 SGHVS, CDR2 FNYEAQ. Trimming stripped 3 bases from V and 1 base from J, with 7 bases between. The CDR3 consists of 13 residues. CDR3 protein: CASSLGESYEQYF. CDR3 DNA: TGTGCCAGCAGCTTGGGAGAATCCTACGAGCAGTACTTC.

The V call is TRBV29-1, the J call TRBJ2-3; D call uncertain. V lost 4 bases and J lost 5, with 13 bases in between. This CDR3 has 13 amino acids. Germline V gene lookup returns CDR1 SQVTM and CDR2 ANQGSEA. The CDR3 region is CSVVHGQLDTQYF. DNA of the CDR3: TGCAGCGTTGTTCACGGGCAACTAGATACGCAGTATTTT.

The chain carries TRBV18 and TRBJ2-7; no reliable D call. V was trimmed by 4 bases and J by 6 bases, leaving 10 bases between them. The CDR3 sequence is 12 residues long. CDR1 KGHSH and CDR2 LQKENI come from the germline V gene. The CDR3 sequence is CASSLELREQYF. Here the CDR3 DNA reads TGTGCCAGCTCACTTGAATTACGCGAGCAGTACTTC.

The chain couples TRBV30 to TRBJ1-4, with 7 bases identical to TRBD1. Germline V gives CDR1 GTSNPN, CDR2 SVGIG (reference sequence). The CDR3 runs to 15 residues. Trimming at V came to 1 base and at J to 8 bases, leaving 10 bases not matched to a gene. The CDR3 nucleotides are TGTGCCTGGAGTGGCGACAGGGCGGGAGGAGAAAAACTGTTTTTT. Translation gives CAWSGDRAGGEKLFF.